Below, 21 T cell receptor beta chains from the same sample are listed, as sequenced in a study of blood T cells in healthy people across ages. A sample-barcoded 5' primer and a J-beta primer mix were used in a second PCR of roughly 6 to 11 cycles. TCRdb called the 5' RACE reads again in MiXCR, with one record for every CDR3 protein. The repertoire holds hundreds of thousands of distinct CDR3 sequences, with 50% to 65% as singletons. The sequencing input was blood. These receptors were collected from a man aged 80 or over in good health.

The chain combines TRBV13 with TRBJ2-4; the D gene could be TRBD1 or TRBD2 (5 bases each). Gene TRBJ2-7 matches the end of the DNA better, so the J call may be wrong. Germline CDR1 reads PRHDT; CDR2 reads FYEKMQ (reference sequence). This CDR3 contains 15 residues. The CDR3 sequence is CASSLGPGRTYEQYF. The CDR3 bases are TGTGCCAGCAGCTTGGGACCGGGGAGAACTTACGAGCAGTACTTC.

The rearrangement uses TRBV4-1 and TRBJ2-1, with TRBD1 identical over 8 bases. This CDR3 is built from 15 residues. CDR1 and CDR2 (germline): MGHRA, YSYEKL. V lost 6 bases and J lost 2; bases outside the gene matches: 6. The chain's CDR3 is CASSDRQGPYNEQFF. As DNA, the CDR3 is TGCGCCAGCAGTGATAGACAGGGGCCCTACAATGAGCAGTTCTTC.

The rearrangement uses TRBV11-1 and TRBJ2-7, with D hard to call. The CDR3 covers 13 residues. V was pared by 5 bases and J by 2 bases, with 10 bases between. Germline V CDR1 and CDR2: SGHAT, FQDESV (reference sequence). The DNA of the CDR3 is TGTGCCAGCAGCCAAACAGCAGCCTACGAGCAGTACTTC. This translates into CASSQTAAYEQYF.

The chain couples TRBV13 to TRBJ2-2; 11 bases agree with TRBD2. This CDR3 spans 19 amino acids. V gave up 5 bases and J gave up 1 base; unmatched junction bases: 12. In germline, CDR1 is PRHDT, CDR2 FYEKMQ (reference sequence). The CDR3 region is CASSQYGIAGGLNTGELFF. CDR3 DNA: TGTGCCAGCAGCCAATATGGGATAGCGGGGGGGCTGAACACCGGGGAGCTGTTTTTT.

This clonotype was observed a few times. The rearrangement uses TRBV29-1 and TRBJ2-7; D possibly corresponds to TRBD1 (6 bases). V lost 0 bases to trimming and J lost 3 bases, with 18 bases between them. Germline V gene lookup returns CDR1 SQVTM and CDR2 ANQGSEA. The CDR3 loop spans 16 amino acids. CDR3 region: CSVEDPEDGGDYEQYF. DNA of the CDR3: TGCAGCGTTGAAGATCCCGAGGATGGGGGCGACTACGAGCAGTACTTC.

This clonotype was counted a few times. V gene TRBV29-1 combines with J gene TRBJ2-1; TRBD2 matches 7 bases. CDR3 length equals 14 residues. With 4 bases clipped from V and 3 bases from J, the junction kept 6 bases outside the gene matches. Germline V lookup: CDR1 SQVTM, CDR2 ANQGSEA. The CDR3 nucleotides read TGCAGCGTTGTGGGGCGGGAGCGCTACAATGAGCAGTTCTTC. Amino acids: CSVVGRERYNEQFF.

J is TRBJ2-1 and V is TRBV6-1, with D perhaps matching TRBD2 (5 bases). The length of the CDR3 is 16 residues. Trimming took 3 bases from V and 7 from J, leaving 19 bases between them. Germline loops: CDR1 MNHNS, CDR2 SASEGT. The CDR3: CASSDHLLGSGNEQFF. The CDR3 DNA sequence: TGTGCCAGCAGTGATCACCTTTTGGGGAGTGGTAATGAGCAGTTCTTC.

The chain links TRBV20-1 to TRBJ1-2; 7 bases map to TRBD1. The CDR3 sequence is 13 residues long. Germline CDR1 DFQATT, CDR2 SNEGSKA (reference sequence). V shed 2 bases and J 6 bases; nucleotides not matched to a gene: 6. CDR3 coding DNA: TGCAGTGCTAGACAGAGGGGGCTAGATGGCTACACCTTC. It codes for CSARQRGLDGYTF.

This chain links TRBV3-1 with TRBJ1-1, with D unclear. Looked up from germline, CDR1 is LGHDT and CDR2 is YNNKEL (reference sequence). Trimming shortened V by 4 bases and J by 6 bases, and 12 bases separated the two germline ends. The CDR3 is 13 residues long. CDR3 DNA sequence: TGTGCCAGCAGCCCACCTGCGAGGGCTGAAGCTTTCTTT. This translates into CASSPPARAEAFF.

The J gene is TRBJ2-1, the V gene TRBV4-2; tentative D call: TRBD2 (6 bases). CDR3 length: 16 residues. The V gene lost 0 bases and the J gene lost 2 bases, with 11 bases spanning the gap. From germline, CDR1 is LGHNA and CDR2 YNFKEQ. The CDR3 nucleotides read TGTGCCAGCAGCCAAGAGGTTAGCGGCCCCTACAATGAGCAGTTCTTC. Translating it yields CASSQEVSGPYNEQFF.

This chain links TRBV5-8 with TRBJ2-4, with 9 bases that match TRBD1. With 0 bases clipped from V and 4 bases from J, the junction kept 2 bases outside the gene matches. CDR3 size: 15 residues. CDR1 is SGHTS and CDR2 is YDEGEE in the germline V gene. The CDR3 is CASSLGTGAKNIQYF. In DNA, the CDR3 is TGTGCCAGCAGCTTGGGGACAGGGGCGAAAAACATTCAGTACTTC.

The V gene is TRBV27, the J gene TRBJ1-2; D ambiguous. CDR3 length equals 14 residues. Germline V gene lookup returns CDR1 MNHEY and CDR2 SMNVEV (reference sequence). The germline V and J ends were trimmed by 3 bases and 4 bases, with 12 bases remaining between them. The CDR3 sequence is CASSLGPTGYGYTF. CDR3 sequence (DNA): TGTGCCAGCAGTTTGGGCCCTACGGGCTATGGCTACACCTTC.

This chain joins TRBV6-1 and TRBJ2-4; D gene ambiguous. The germline V gene encodes CDR1 MNHNS and CDR2 SASEGT. This CDR3 is built from 13 residues. Trimming stripped 1 base from V and 13 bases from J, with 14 bases between. The CDR3 loop reads CASSEGIGSEQYF. CDR3 bases: TGTGCCAGCAGTGAAGGGATAGGGTCCGAACAGTACTTC.

J is TRBJ2-7 and V is TRBV3-1; D is unresolved. V lost 1 base and J lost 1, with 8 bases in between. Germline assignment: CDR1 LGHDT and CDR2 YNNKEL (reference sequence). The CDR3 covers 14 residues. DNA for the CDR3: TGTGCCAGCAGCCAAGTCGCAGGATCCTACGAGCAGTACTTC. Translating gives CASSQVAGSYEQYF.

Only a few counts were recorded for this clonotype. The rearrangement joins TRBV7-9 to TRBJ2-1; D is unresolved. The CDR3 has 14 amino acids. CDR1 is SEHNR and CDR2 is FQNEAQ in the germline V gene (reference sequence). Deletions cut 1 base from V and 7 bases from J, with 11 bases between. The CDR3 loop reads CASSLDMSWNEQFF. CDR3 bases: TGTGCCAGCAGCTTAGATATGAGTTGGAATGAGCAGTTCTTC.

The V gene is TRBV20-1, the J gene TRBJ2-3; 7 bases match TRBD1. The CDR3 runs to 14 residues. J gave up 9 bases and V 0 bases, and 9 bases lay outside the gene matches. The germline CDR1 and CDR2 sequences are DFQATT and SNEGSKA (reference sequence). CDR3 loop: CSARETEDRRTQYF. The CDR3 DNA reads as TGCAGTGCTAGAGAGACAGAGGACAGGCGGACGCAGTATTTT.

J is TRBJ1-5 and V is TRBV12-3 or TRBV12-4; no clear D gene. The CDR3 loop spans 14 amino acids. V lost 5 bases and J lost 3, with 11 bases in between. The CDR3 sequence is CASSGSRHNQPQHF. The CDR3 nucleotides are TGTGCCAGCAGTGGGAGCAGACACAATCAGCCCCAGCATTTT.

In this sample, this clonotype turned up once. The rearrangement uses TRBV11-1 and TRBJ2-5; 7 nucleotides match TRBD2. In germline, CDR1 is SGHAT, CDR2 FQDESV (reference sequence). The ends lost 4 bases at V and 4 bases at J; junction bases unmatched: 21. This CDR3 contains 19 residues. The CDR3 DNA follows: TGTGCCAGCAGCTCCGGGAGGCTAGCGGATTTCCCAGACGGAGAGACCCAGTACTTC. It translates to CASSSGRLADFPDGETQYF.

In the case of this clonotype: With a much larger clone just one base away, this may be a read error. The CDR3 here is CASSVVPPDTQYF. The CDR3, as DNA: TGTGCCAGCAGCGTAGTTCCCCCAGATACGCAGTATTTT. The rearrangement joins TRBV11-2 to TRBJ2-3; D is unclear. CDR3 length: 13 amino acids. Per germline, CDR1 SGHAT and CDR2 FQNNGV. Trimming stripped 5 bases from V and 4 bases from J, with 10 bases between.

The genes are TRBV29-1 and TRBJ2-1, with 9 bases matching TRBD2. V dropped 8 bases and J dropped 6; count of bases not matched to a gene: 8. There are 13 residues in the CDR3. Germline CDR1 is SQVTM and CDR2 is ANQGSEA. This chain's CDR3 is CSSAGGPRNEQFF. The CDR3, as DNA: TGCAGCTCTGCGGGAGGGCCCCGCAATGAGCAGTTCTTC.

The chain has TRBV12-3 or TRBV12-4 and TRBJ2-1; D possibly uses TRBD1 or TRBD2 (6 bases each). The V and J ends lost 7 bases and 3 bases respectively, with 16 bases between them. CDR3 length: 15 residues. CDR3 region: CASNFGGGGYNEQFF. The CDR3 DNA reads TGTGCCAGCAACTTTGGTGGAGGGGGCTACAATGAGCAGTTCTTC.